This entry features one T cell receptor (beta chain) sequence. Its antigen is unidentified. The sample is drawn from a study of T cell responses to AZD1222 COVID-19 vaccine. Libraries were prepared by immunoSEQ multiplex PCR; TCRdb keeps only in-frame clonotypes and omits some of them. Of around 180,000 clones detected, almost 90% appear once; the ten largest clones hold approximately 7.7%. CDR1 MNHEY and CDR2 SVGAGI come from the germline V gene. The CDR3 is 12 amino acids. Trimming left V 7 bases short and J 7 bases short, with 13 bases between. Study results and caveats: Baseline serology detected seropositivity in only a handful of AZD1222 recipients. Regions left unmutated in variants are reportedly the target of nearly half of spike-specific TCRs. Mostly white British, mostly female donors; authors suggested clonal diversity may be underestimated. Spike-spanning, vaccine-associated CD4 TCRs were dominant at 160-218 and 743-854.

The source is an adult in good health. The specimen comprised peripheral blood, sampled on day 0 of AZD1222 vaccination. This chain links TRBV6-5 with TRBJ1-2, with no clear D. The CDR3 loop is CASTLSGSGYTF. The CDR3 region has the DNA TGTGCCAGCACCCTTTCGGGTAGTGGCTACACCTTC.